This T cell receptor (beta chain) was sequenced during a study of cytotoxic CD8 clonotypes in ibrutinib-treated CLL. Turning to the study itself: Recorded responses included approximately 25 partial and 2 complete; following median 68 months, approximately 14 stayed remitted and about 12 progressed.

CDR1 and CDR2 from the germline V gene are SGHTA and FQGNSA. The CDR3 is 13 amino acids. V shed 5 bases and J shed 4 bases, with 10 bases lying between them. TCRdb's copy holds only in-frame clones and misses some; the assay was immunoSEQ multiplex PCR. The sample records some 150,000 clones, 76% being singletons. Concerning this clone: The target antigen is unknown.

Study observations and caveats: Sample timing was unmatched between remission and later-progressing patients; lymph nodes unstudied. The clonality rise at ibrutinib response reflected private clonotype expansion. Ibrutinib response saw clonality rise, and progression saw it return toward baseline.

The input for sequencing was PBMCs, taken after 24 months of ibrutinib treatment. The chain couples TRBV7-2 to TRBJ2-3, with a tentative D call TRBD2 (5 bases). This sequence was found in a human donor with chronic lymphocytic leukemia. The CDR3 protein is CASSRGMADTQYF. The CDR3 nucleotides are TGTGCCAGCAGCCGAGGGATGGCAGATACGCAGTATTTT.